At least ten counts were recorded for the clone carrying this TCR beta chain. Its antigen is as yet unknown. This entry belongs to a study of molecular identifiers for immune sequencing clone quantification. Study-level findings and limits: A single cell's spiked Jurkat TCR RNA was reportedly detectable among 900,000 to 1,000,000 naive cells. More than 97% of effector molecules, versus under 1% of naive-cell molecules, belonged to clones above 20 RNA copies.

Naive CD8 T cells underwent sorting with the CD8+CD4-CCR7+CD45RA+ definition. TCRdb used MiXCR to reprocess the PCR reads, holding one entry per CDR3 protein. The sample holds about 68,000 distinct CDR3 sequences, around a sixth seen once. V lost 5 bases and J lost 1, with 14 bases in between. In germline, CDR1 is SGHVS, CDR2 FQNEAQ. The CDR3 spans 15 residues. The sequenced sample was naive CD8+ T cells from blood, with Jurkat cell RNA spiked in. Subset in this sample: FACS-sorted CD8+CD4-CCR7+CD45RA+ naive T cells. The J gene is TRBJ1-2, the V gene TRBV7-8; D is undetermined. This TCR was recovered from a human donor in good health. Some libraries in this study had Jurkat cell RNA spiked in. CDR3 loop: CASSPAGSVNYGYTF. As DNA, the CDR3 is TGTGCCAGCAGCCCCGCCGGCAGCGTTAACTATGGCTACACCTTC.